These 26 T cell receptor beta chains share one sample of origin, sequenced in a study of T cell clonality in common variable immunodeficiency. Sequencing was performed with immunoSEQ multiplex PCR; in TCRdb, only in-frame clones are kept and a portion is missing. Singletons are absent from the sample, which has 40,000 to 55,000 clones. Sequencing was done on a sample of peripheral blood mononuclear cells. All receptors derive from a person aged 18-70 years in good health.

This clone was seen ten or more times. Here the CDR3 reads CASSQVGQGYGYTF. The sequenced CDR3 bases are TGTGCCAGCAGCCAAGTTGGTCAGGGCTATGGC. The rearrangement uses TRBV4-2 and TRBJ1-2; perhaps TRBD1 as D (5 bases). The sequenced fragment ends 3 residues before the CDR3 boundary, so the rest is inferred from the germline J gene. CDR1 and CDR2 from the germline V gene are LGHNA and YNFKEQ. This CDR3 has 14 residues. V was shortened by 1 base and J by 4 bases, with 10 bases between the two germline ends.

This clone occurred many times. The read stops 3 residues short of the end of the CDR3; the missing end is completed from the germline J gene. V gene TRBV5-4 combines with J gene TRBJ2-3; 9 bases map to TRBD2. CDR3 length: 15 amino acids. Germline CDR1 SGHNT, CDR2 YYREEE (reference sequence). Trimming at V came to 6 bases and at J to 2 bases, leaving 7 bases not matched to a gene. Partial CDR3 DNA: TGTGCCAGCAAGGCGGCGGGGGGGCTCACAGATACG. Amino acid sequence: CASKAAGGLTDT. The CDR3 reads in full as CASKAAGGLTDTQYF.

This clone appeared many times. The CDR3 end is not reached by the read, which stops 3 residues before it; the germline J gene fills it in. This sequence joins TRBV2 and TRBJ2-5, with 10 nucleotides matching TRBD2. V was clipped by 5 bases and J by 5 bases; unmatched bases: 5. There are 14 residues in the CDR3. Germline lookup yields CDR1 SNHLY and CDR2 FYNNEI. The CDR3 sequence is CASSIRLAGETQYF. CDR3 DNA, as far as it was read: TGTGCCAGCAGTATTAGACTAGCGGGCGAGACC.

Only a few counts were recorded for this clone. The CDR3 extends 3 residues past the end of the read, so its final part is completed from the germline J gene. The chain recombines TRBV11-2 with TRBJ2-3; either TRBD1 or TRBD2 may fit D (5 bases each). This CDR3 comprises 13 residues. Germline CDR1 SGHAT, CDR2 FQNNGV. CDR3 DNA (partial): TGTGCCAGCAGCTTAGAGCAGGGAGAGACG. This sequence encodes CASSLEQGET. The full CDR3 is CASSLEQGETQYF.

This clone was detected many times. The CDR3 end lies 3 residues beyond the end of the read and is filled in from the germline J gene. The chain is built from TRBV5-1 and TRBJ2-3, with unresolved D. The CDR3 sequence is 15 residues long. CDR1 SGHRS and CDR2 YFSETQ come from the germline V gene. The germline V and J ends were trimmed by 4 bases and 0 bases, with 12 bases remaining between them. The CDR3: CASSQDKVSTDTQYF. The part of the CDR3 DNA that was read is TGCGCCAGCAGCCAAGACAAGGTTAGCACAGATACG.

This clone was detected ten times or more. The read terminates 3 residues before the CDR3 end, so the remaining end is supplied by the germline J gene. The rearrangement joins TRBV5-3 to TRBJ1-2, with D possibly TRBD1 on 5 matching bases. TRBV5-3 carries the ORF label, with uncertain function. Trimming left V 2 bases short and J 7 bases short, with 15 bases between. CDR3 size: 14 residues. Here the CDR3 reads CARSFVREGLGYTF. The sequenced part of the CDR3 DNA is TGTGCCAGAAGCTTTGTCAGGGAGGGACTTGGC.

This clone was seen repeatedly, ten times or more. The read ends 3 residues before the CDR3 terminus; that terminus is restored from the germline J gene. The rearrangement links TRBV20-1 to TRBJ2-1, with a tentative D call TRBD2 (5 bases). The V gene lost 0 bases and the J gene lost 5 bases, with 14 bases spanning the gap. CDR3 length: 15 residues. Germline CDR1 and CDR2: DFQATT and SNEGSKA (reference sequence). CDR3 bases read: TGCAGTGCTAGAGATCGAGAGGACTTCAACAATGAG. Its translation: CSARDREDFNNE. The CDR3 in its entirety is CSARDREDFNNEQFF.

Ten or more counts support this clone. CDR3 DNA, as far as it was read: TGTGCCAGCAGTGATCGTTCAGGGGGTCCCTACGAG. Protein product: CASSDRSGGPYE. The full CDR3 protein is CASSDRSGGPYEQYF. The V call is TRBV2, the J call TRBJ2-7, with 7 nucleotides matching TRBD1. The sequence runs out 3 residues before the end of the CDR3; the remainder is reconstructed from the germline J gene. Germline CDR1 SNHLY, CDR2 FYNNEI. With 3 bases clipped from V and 2 bases from J, the junction kept 7 bases outside the gene matches. The CDR3 is 15 amino acids.

This clone occurred many times. The read ends 3 residues early relative to the CDR3; the germline J gene fills the gap. V gene TRBV5-1 combines with J gene TRBJ2-5; TRBD2 matches 7 bases. The CDR3 totals 15 residues. The germline CDR1 and CDR2 sequences are SGHRS and YFSETQ. V was pared by 0 bases and J by 1 base, with 3 bases of the junction left unmatched. CDR3 sequence reads: CASSLGSGVQETQYF. CDR3 bases read: TGCGCCAGCAGCTTGGGAAGCGGGGTCCAAGAGACC.

This clone was detected many times. The read gets to within 3 residues of the CDR3 end, and the germline J gene fills in the rest. The rearrangement links TRBV6-4 to TRBJ1-2; D gene ambiguous. V was clipped by 4 bases and J by 4 bases, with 16 bases between them. The germline V gene encodes CDR1 MRHNA and CDR2 SNTAGT. CDR3 length: 15 amino acids. CDR3 residues: CASSVHPAGIYGYTF. The CDR3 bases that were read are TGTGCCAGCAGTGTTCACCCGGCGGGTATCTATGGC.

CDR3 sequence reads: CASSPAGLPRGQYF. The CDR3 bases that were read are TGTGCCAGCAGCCCCGCAGGTCTCCCAAGAGGT. J is TRBJ2-4 and V is TRBV7-2; D not resolved. The read ends 3 residues early relative to the CDR3; the germline J gene fills the gap. Germline values: CDR1 SGHTA, CDR2 FQGNSA. The CDR3 runs 14 residues.

This clone was counted ten times or more. The CDR3 end is not reached by the read, which stops 3 residues before it; the germline J gene fills it in. The gene calls are TRBV10-3 and TRBJ2-1; 7 nucleotides match TRBD1. CDR1 and CDR2 from the germline V gene are ENHRY and SYGVKD. The CDR3 loop spans 15 amino acids. After removal of 3 bases from V and 4 bases from J, the junction contained 6 bases not matched to a gene. This CDR3 is CAISDPGTDYNEQFF. The sequenced CDR3 bases are TGTGCCATCAGTGACCCCGGGACAGATTACAATGAG.

This clone was observed at least ten times. The CDR3 goes on 3 residues after the read ends, and that part is filled in from the germline J gene. V gene TRBV9 combines with J gene TRBJ1-6, with D hard to call. Germline V gene lookup returns CDR1 SGDLS and CDR2 YYNGEE. Trimming cost V 0 bases and J 9 bases, with 7 bases left between them. The CDR3 is 13 residues long. The CDR3 protein is CASSVALISPLHF. The part of the CDR3 DNA that was read is TGTGCCAGCAGCGTAGCCCTAATTTCACCC.

This clone appeared a few times. CDR3 bases read: TGTGCCAGCAGTGAAGTCGGACAGGGGGCGTCCTACGAC. Translating it yields CASSEVGQGASYD. The CDR3 in its entirety is CASSEVGQGASYDYTF. This chain joins TRBV6-1 and TRBJ1-2; TRBD1 aligns across 11 bases. Coverage ceases 3 residues before the CDR3 finishes, and the germline J gene fills in the end. The germline CDR1 and CDR2 sequences are MNHNS and SASEGT. This CDR3 comprises 16 residues.

In this sample, this clone turned up many times. The read stops 3 residues short of the end of the CDR3; the missing end is completed from the germline J gene. The chain uses TRBV7-2 and TRBJ1-2; D unclear. This CDR3 region has 14 residues. Per germline, CDR1 SGHTA and CDR2 FQGNSA. CDR3 in amino acids: CASSPAGLPRGYTF. The sequenced part of the CDR3 DNA is TGTGCCAGCAGCCCCGCAGGTCTCCCAAGAGGC. Variable domain in full (rest from reference TRBV7-2 and TRBJ1-2): GAGVSQSPSNKVTEKGKDVELRCDPISGHTALYWYRQSLGQGLEFLIYFQGNSAPDKSGLPSDRFSAERTGGSVSTLTIQRTQQEDSAVYLCASSPAGLPRGYTFGSGTRLTVV.

This clone was recorded a few times. The read gets to within 3 residues of the CDR3 end, and the germline J gene fills in the rest. The chain has TRBV19 and TRBJ1-2; tentative D call: TRBD1 (6 bases). The germline gives CDR1 LNHDA, CDR2 SQIVND (reference sequence). The CDR3 sequence is 14 residues long. The part of the CDR3 DNA that was read is TGTGCCAGTAGTATAGGAAGGGGGTCAGATACC. It translates to CASSIGRGSDT. The whole CDR3 region reads CASSIGRGSDTYTF.

On this clone itself: The read stops 3 residues short of the end of the CDR3; the missing end is completed from the germline J gene. The V call is TRBV7-9, the J call TRBJ2-7; 9 positions agree with TRBD1. Germline V gene sequence: CDR1 SEHNR, CDR2 FQNEAQ (reference sequence). The V gene end was trimmed by 5 bases and the J gene end by 2 bases; junction bases not matched to a gene: 7. The CDR3 is 15 residues long. The CDR3 reads CASSPRDRATYEQYF. Partial CDR3 DNA: TGTGCCAGCAGCCCGCGGGACAGGGCCACCTACGAG.

This clone has a count of ten or more. CDR3 residues: CASSRLETQYF. The sequenced CDR3 bases are TGTGCCAGTAGTCGGTTAGAGACC. This rearrangement joins TRBV19 to TRBJ2-5; D remains unclear. Read coverage stops 3 residues before the CDR3 terminus; the germline J gene supplies the remainder. The CDR3 has 11 residues. Germline V gene lookup returns CDR1 LNHDA and CDR2 SQIVND (reference sequence). Trimming pared 5 bases from V and 4 bases from J, leaving 5 bases between.

This clone was detected ten times or more. The DNA ends 3 residues before the CDR3 does, and the rest of the CDR3 is filled in from the germline J gene. The gene calls are TRBV6-2 or TRBV6-3 and TRBJ1-2, with D perhaps matching TRBD1 (6 bases). Per germline, CDR1 MNHEY and CDR2 SVGEGT. V was trimmed by 6 bases and J by 4 bases, leaving 15 bases between them. The CDR3 runs 14 residues. The DNA read from the CDR3 is TGTGCCAGCAGATTGGGGGGGGCCGCCTATGGC. This encodes CASRLGGAAYG. The full CDR3 protein reads CASRLGGAAYGYTF.

This clone showed up many times. The sequenced fragment ends 3 residues before the CDR3 boundary, so the rest is inferred from the germline J gene. The rearrangement links TRBV19 to TRBJ2-5, with TRBD1 matching over 10 bases. Germline lookup yields CDR1 LNHDA and CDR2 SQIVND (reference sequence). With 10 bases clipped from V and 5 bases from J, the junction kept 7 bases outside the gene matches. This CDR3 comprises 13 residues. The sequenced CDR3 bases are TGTGCCACCGGGACAGGGGACCGGGAGACC. As protein: CATGTGDRET. The full-length CDR3 reads as CATGTGDRETQYF.

This clone was detected many times. The read gets to within 3 residues of the CDR3 end, and the germline J gene fills in the rest. The V and J genes are TRBV30 and TRBJ1-2; D remains unclear. Germline V lookup: CDR1 GTSNPN, CDR2 SVGIG (reference sequence). CDR3 length equals 12 residues. V shed 0 bases and J shed 5 bases, with 7 bases lying between them. This CDR3 is CAWSVGTYGYTF. The sequenced part of the CDR3 DNA is TGTGCCTGGAGTGTGGGCACGTATGGC.

This clone was seen many times. The CDR3 end falls 3 residues outside the read, so it is completed with the germline J gene. The chain recombines TRBV11-2 with TRBJ2-4, with 10 nucleotides matching TRBD2. Germline CDR1 SGHAT, CDR2 FQNNGV. The length of the CDR3 is 13 residues. The CDR3 is CASGTSELETQYF. The part of the CDR3 DNA that was read is TGTGCCAGCGGGACTAGCGAGTTAGAGACT.

This clone has at least ten counts. The CDR3 extends 3 residues past the end of the read, so its final part is completed from the germline J gene. This chain links TRBV5-1 with TRBJ2-7; 7 bases are a match to TRBD1. Germline values: CDR1 SGHRS, CDR2 YFSETQ. The CDR3 length is 13 residues. Trimming removed 4 bases from V and 3 bases from J; junction bases left unmatched: 4. The CDR3 bases that were read are TGCGCCAGCAGCAATACAGGGGACTACGAG. It specifies CASSNTGDYE. The complete CDR3 sequence is CASSNTGDYEQYF. Full variable domain (remainder filled in from reference TRBV5-1 and TRBJ2-7): KAGVTQTPRYLIKTRGQQVTLSCSPISGHRSVSWYQQTPGQGLQFLFEYFSETQRNKGNFPGRFSGRQFSNSRSEMNVSTLELGDSALYLCASSNTGDYEQYFGPGTRLTVT.

The sample holds many counts of this clone. The sequenced fragment ends 3 residues before the CDR3 boundary, so the rest is inferred from the germline J gene. This chain uses TRBV20-1 with TRBJ2-5, with TRBD2 matching over 9 bases. CDR1 DFQATT and CDR2 SNEGSKA come from the germline V gene (reference sequence). This CDR3 has 16 amino acids. J lost 5 bases, V lost 6 bases, and 16 bases had no gene match. The part of the CDR3 DNA that was read is TGCAGTGCAGACCAGGCTAGCGGGGTGCTTCGGGAGACC. It codes for CSADQASGVLRET. The whole CDR3 region reads CSADQASGVLRETQYF.

In this sample, this clone turned up many times. The read gets to within 3 residues of the CDR3 end, and the germline J gene fills in the rest. The chain recombines TRBV30 with TRBJ1-6; 9 positions agree with TRBD1. From germline, CDR1 is GTSNPN and CDR2 SVGIG (reference sequence). Trimming at V came to 4 bases and at J to 8 bases, leaving 3 bases not matched to a gene. This CDR3 is 13 amino acids long. The CDR3 DNA, read in part, is TGTGCCTGGACTCGACAGGGGGATTCACCC. Translating it yields CAWTRQGDSP. The whole CDR3 protein is CAWTRQGDSPLHF.

This clone was seen ten or more times. Read coverage stops 3 residues before the CDR3 terminus; the germline J gene supplies the remainder. The chain has TRBV5-1 and TRBJ2-2; 7 positions agree with TRBD1. The ends lost 1 base at V and 7 bases at J; junction bases unmatched: 4. CDR3 length: 14 amino acids. Germline V gene lookup returns CDR1 SGHRS and CDR2 YFSETQ. The CDR3 sequence: CASSLTDRVGELFF. CDR3 bases read: TGCGCCAGCAGCTTGACTGACAGGGTCGGGGAG.